This T cell receptor beta chain was sequenced during a study of control samples from healthy donors and cancer patients. Between the trimmed V and J ends, which lost 0 bases and 8 bases, there was a span of 19 bases. Germline V CDR1 and CDR2: LNHNV, YYDKDF (reference sequence). This CDR3 spans 17 amino acids. TCRdb's copy holds only in-frame clones and misses some; the assay was immunoSEQ multiplex PCR. Altogether about 120,000 clones are present, 87% being singletons, with the ten largest covering roughly 12%. This receptor was identified in a man in his thirties or forties in good health. The sequenced sample consisted of blood. The chain carries TRBV15 and TRBJ1-4; perhaps TRBD1 as D (6 bases). The CDR3 reads CATSRDRGPGGQEKLFF. CDR3 coding DNA: TGTGCCACCAGCAGAGATCGGGGACCTGGGGGGCAGGAAAAACTGTTTTTT.